This entry lists 26 T cell receptor beta chains sequenced from one sample in a study of blood T cells in healthy people across ages (dated by TCRdb to about 2015). The library was produced with 5' RACE. Sequencing was carried out with an Illumina HiSeq 2500. A second about 6 to 11 cycle PCR used a sample-barcoded 5' primer and a J-beta primer mix. Clones were called with MiXCR by TCRdb after fastp trimmed the public reads at Q25, and only in-frame beta chains were retained. All rows with the same CDR3 protein become a single entry with the most common DNA and genes. This sample lists some 1.5 million distinct CDR3 sequences; about 28% were detected once. The top ten clonotypes cover more than 6% of the sample. The sequenced material came from blood. The receptors originated from a young woman in good health.

A remark on this clonotype: With a much larger clone just one base away, this may be a read error. The CDR3 loop is CASNLFGPATSGNTGELFF. CDR3 DNA sequence: TGCGCCAGCAACTTATTTGGTCCGGCGACTAGCGGCAACACCGGGGAGCTGTTTTTT. The chain couples TRBV5-1 to TRBJ2-2; 9 nucleotides agree with TRBD2. Germline V gene lookup returns CDR1 SGHRS and CDR2 YFSETQ. The CDR3 runs to 19 residues. The J segment lost 2 bases and the V segment lost 6 bases, leaving 17 bases of the junction unmatched.

This clonotype was observed a handful of times. V is TRBV20-1 and J is TRBJ2-1; D is possibly TRBD2 (7 bases). The CDR3 has 13 residues. Trimming pared 2 bases from V and 8 bases from J, leaving 13 bases between. The V gene's germline CDR1 is DFQATT and CDR2 SNEGSKA (reference sequence). The CDR3 loop is CSARRGGFDEQFF. DNA of the CDR3: TGCAGTGCTAGAAGGGGGGGCTTCGATGAGCAGTTCTTC.

This chain joins TRBV6-6 and TRBJ2-5; 9 nucleotides agree with TRBD1. Trimming cost V 5 bases and J 6 bases; bases outside gene matches: 10. From germline, CDR1 is MNHNY and CDR2 SVGAGI (reference sequence). The CDR3 runs 15 residues. This chain's CDR3 is CASSDRDRVGKTQYF. As DNA, the CDR3 is TGTGCCAGCAGTGACCGGGACAGGGTGGGGAAGACCCAGTACTTC.

This clonotype was counted a few times. The chain combines TRBV25-1 with TRBJ1-1; D may be TRBD1 (5 bases). Deletions cut 6 bases from V and 1 base from J, with 9 bases between. CDR3 length: 13 amino acids. Germline values: CDR1 MGHDK, CDR2 SYGVNS. CDR3 region: CASRGRRNTEAFF. Written as DNA, the CDR3 is TGTGCCAGCAGGGGACGGAGGAACACTGAAGCTTTCTTT.

This clonotype came up many times. This chain connects TRBV10-3 to TRBJ2-1, with a possible D match to TRBD2 (6 bases). The V end lost 10 bases, the J end lost 3 bases, and 16 bases lay between the germline ends. The CDR3 totals 14 residues. Per germline, CDR1 ENHRY and CDR2 SYGVKD. CDR3 nucleotide sequence: TGTGCCACCTCCGGGACTGGAATCTACAATGAGCAGTTCTTC. Protein product: CATSGTGIYNEQFF.

The sample holds a few counts of this clonotype. The V gene is TRBV11-2, the J gene TRBJ2-1; possible D gene TRBD2, 5 bases. CDR3 size: 14 residues. Germline V gene sequence: CDR1 SGHAT, CDR2 FQNNGV. V was clipped by 1 base and J by 8 bases, with 12 bases between them. The CDR3, as DNA: TGTGCCAGCAGCTTAGTAGCGCCCGGGGATGAGCAGTTCTTC. This codes for CASSLVAPGDEQFF.

The table lists this clonotype with a few counts. The chain carries TRBV4-1 and TRBJ2-1; 16 positions agree with TRBD2. This CDR3 is built from 18 residues. V shed 0 bases, J shed 2 bases, and the junction held 1 base outside the gene matches. Germline CDR1 MGHRA, CDR2 YSYEKL. The CDR3 is CASSQEGTSGGAYNEQFF. CDR3 sequence (DNA): TGCGCCAGCAGCCAAGAAGGGACTAGCGGGGGGGCCTACAATGAGCAGTTCTTC.

The chain carries TRBV4-1 and TRBJ1-5; TRBD1 matches 11 bases. Germline trimming cut 1 base from V and 5 bases from J; bases unmatched to any gene: 1. The CDR3 is 15 amino acids. Germline CDR1 reads MGHRA; CDR2 reads YSYEKL. The CDR3 protein is CASSQGTGGHQPQHF. The CDR3 nucleotides read TGCGCCAGCAGCCAAGGGACAGGGGGCCATCAGCCCCAGCATTTT.

Only a few counts were recorded for this clonotype. The chain couples TRBV9 to TRBJ2-1; the D gene is possibly TRBD2 (5 bases). This CDR3 is built from 16 residues. V was shortened by 2 bases and J by 3 bases, with 15 bases between the two germline ends. Germline assignment: CDR1 SGDLS and CDR2 YYNGEE. CDR3 sequence: CASSVALRTRYNEQFF. For the CDR3, the DNA is TGTGCCAGCAGCGTCGCCCTGCGGACTCGCTACAATGAGCAGTTCTTC.

V and J are TRBV6-5 and TRBJ2-1; D perhaps matches TRBD2 (5 bases). The CDR3 extends over 13 amino acids. The V gene lost 8 bases and the J gene lost 12 bases, with 20 bases spanning the gap. Looked up from germline, CDR1 is MNHEY and CDR2 is SVGAGI. CDR3 amino acids: CASGRGKGWGQFF. The CDR3 DNA sequence: TGTGCCAGCGGTAGAGGGAAGGGATGGGGGCAGTTCTTC.

In its sample, this clonotype was seen many times. This chain joins TRBV6-5 and TRBJ2-1, with 10 bases that match TRBD2. The ends lost 6 bases at V and 2 bases at J; junction bases unmatched: 4. The CDR3 has 15 residues. Germline V gene lookup returns CDR1 MNHEY and CDR2 SVGAGI. The CDR3 coding sequence is TGTGCCAGCAGGAACCTAGCGGGAGCCTACAATGAGCAGTTCTTC. Protein: CASRNLAGAYNEQFF.

This chain connects TRBV6-2 or TRBV6-3 to TRBJ1-5; a weak D match, TRBD1 (5 bases). The CDR3 covers 17 residues. V shed 5 bases and J shed 1 base, with 18 bases lying between them. CDR1 and CDR2 from the germline V gene are MNHEY and SVGEGT. CDR3 DNA sequence: TGTGCCAGCAGTGAACGAGGGGCCCGACGAAGCAATCAGCCCCAGCATTTT. This sequence encodes CASSERGARRSNQPQHF.

This clonotype was detected ten times or more. V usage is TRBV7-2 and J usage is TRBJ2-4; 12 bases are shared with TRBD2. There are 17 residues in the CDR3. V gave up 4 bases and J gave up 8 bases; unmatched junction bases: 12. CDR1 and CDR2 from the germline V gene are SGHTA and FQGNSA. CDR3 nucleotide sequence: TGTGCCAGCAGCTCCAGCCTACTAGCGGGGGGCCGCGACATTCAGTACTTC. It translates to CASSSSLLAGGRDIQYF. Complete variable domain (other parts from reference TRBV7-2 and TRBJ2-4): GAGVSQSPSNKVTEKGKDVELRCDPISGHTALYWYRQSLGQGLEFLIYFQGNSAPDKSGLPSDRFSAERTGGSVSTLTIQRTQQEDSAVYLCASSSSLLAGGRDIQYFGAGTRLSVL.

In this sample, this clonotype turned up a few times. The rearrangement links TRBV6-6 to TRBJ1-3; 9 positions agree with TRBD1. In germline, CDR1 is MNHNY, CDR2 SVGAGI (reference sequence). CDR3 length equals 16 residues. Losses at the gene ends were 2 bases for V and 2 bases for J; bases not matched to a gene: 4. The chain's CDR3 is CASSYGDRDPGNTIYF. For the CDR3, the DNA is TGTGCCAGCAGTTACGGGGACAGGGATCCTGGAAACACCATATATTTT.

The chain uses TRBV2 and TRBJ2-5; 10 nucleotides match TRBD1. The CDR3 length is 15 residues. The ends lost 4 bases at V and 1 base at J; junction bases unmatched: 3. Germline V CDR1 and CDR2: SNHLY, FYNNEI. The CDR3 DNA follows: TGTGCCAGCAGTGGGGACAGGGGTCCCCAAGAGACCCAGTACTTC. Translating gives CASSGDRGPQETQYF.

This clonotype has more than one count but fewer than ten. The V gene is TRBV9, the J gene TRBJ2-3; D gene unclear. V shed 2 bases and J shed 5 bases, with 12 bases lying between them. The germline gives CDR1 SGDLS, CDR2 YYNGEE. The CDR3 is 14 residues long. CDR3 sequence reads: CASSVDWTGDTQYF. The DNA for the CDR3 is TGTGCCAGCAGCGTCGATTGGACGGGAGATACGCAGTATTTT.

This clonotype has only a few counts. The chain recombines TRBV3-1 with TRBJ1-2; weak D call: TRBD1 (5 bases). This CDR3 region has 18 residues. Germline-derived CDR1 and CDR2 are LGHDT and YNNKEL (reference sequence). V lost 1 base to trimming and J lost 0 bases, with 18 bases between them. CDR3 amino acids: CASSQGETEASSNYGYTF. The DNA for the CDR3 is TGTGCCAGCAGCCAAGGGGAGACAGAGGCTTCCTCTAACTATGGCTACACCTTC.

This clonotype was picked up a small number of times. The rearrangement joins TRBV27 to TRBJ2-7, with D possibly being TRBD1 (6 bases). CDR1 is MNHEY, CDR2 SMNVEV, per germline (reference sequence). This CDR3 has 17 amino acids. V lost 5 bases and J 3 bases, leaving 23 bases between the germline ends. Written as DNA, the CDR3 is TGTGCCAGCAGTCCTTACCTAAAACAGGGTACGAACTACGAGCAGTACTTC. Translating gives CASSPYLKQGTNYEQYF.

The J gene is TRBJ2-1, the V gene TRBV14; TRBD2 matches 8 bases. The V segment lost 5 bases and the J segment 3 bases; nucleotides outside the gene matches: 6. CDR1 and CDR2 (germline): SGHDN, FVKESK. This CDR3 is built from 15 residues. The CDR3 nucleotides are TGTGCCAGCAGCTTAGCGGGGATACTCTACAATGAGCAGTTCTTC. It specifies CASSLAGILYNEQFF.

V gene TRBV4-1 combines with J gene TRBJ2-5, with TRBD1 identical over 12 bases. Looked up from germline, CDR1 is MGHRA and CDR2 is YSYEKL. The J segment lost 5 bases and the V segment lost 2 bases, leaving 6 bases of the junction unmatched. The CDR3 has 16 amino acids. CDR3 DNA: TGCGCCAGCAGCCAAAGGGGACAGGGGGCGAGGGAGACCCAGTACTTC. It codes for CASSQRGQGARETQYF.

This clonotype was recorded a few times. V is TRBV7-7 and J is TRBJ2-2; D remains unclear. V lost 5 bases and J lost 1, with 8 bases in between. The CDR3 loop spans 14 amino acids. CDR1 and CDR2 (germline): SSHAT, FNYEAQ (reference sequence). The CDR3 DNA sequence: TGTGCCAGCAGCCTCCAGATGAACACCGGGGAGCTGTTTTTT. It codes for CASSLQMNTGELFF.

This clonotype was detected only a few times. The chain links TRBV10-3 to TRBJ1-4; D unresolved. The CDR3 extends over 13 amino acids. Germline V gives CDR1 ENHRY, CDR2 SYGVKD. V was pared by 6 bases and J by 7 bases, with 12 bases between. CDR3 sequence: CAISGLPGEKLFF. The CDR3 DNA reads as TGTGCCATCAGCGGGCTGCCGGGTGAAAAACTGTTTTTT.

This clonotype appeared many times. The genes are TRBV20-1 and TRBJ2-1, with D possibly TRBD2 on 5 matching bases. The ends were cut back, 1 base at V and 9 bases at J, with 13 bases in the middle. CDR3 size: 13 residues. Germline CDR1 reads DFQATT; CDR2 reads SNEGSKA (reference sequence). CDR3 amino acids: CSARVGRGLEQFF. The CDR3 DNA reads as TGCAGTGCTAGAGTCGGCCGGGGTCTTGAGCAGTTCTTC.

The chain links TRBV15 to TRBJ2-5; TRBD1 or TRBD2 may be the D gene (6 bases each). Germline assignment: CDR1 LNHNV and CDR2 YYDKDF (reference sequence). V dropped 6 bases and J dropped 2 bases, with 13 bases sitting between them. The CDR3 runs 14 residues. The CDR3 loop is CATSPGGQQETQYF. In DNA form, the CDR3 reads TGTGCCACCAGTCCTGGGGGGCAGCAAGAGACCCAGTACTTC. Filled out from reference TRBV15 and TRBJ2-5, the complete variable domain reads DAMVIQNPRYQVTQFGKPVTLSCSQTLNHNVMYWYQQKSSQAPKLLFHYYDKDFNNEADTPDNFQSRRPNTSFCFLDIRSPGLGDTAMYLCATSPGGQQETQYFGPGTRLLVL.

The gene calls are TRBV24-1 and TRBJ2-1, with 10 bases lining up with TRBD2. Matching the DNA end better, TRBJ2-7 makes the J call doubtful. The germline gives CDR1 KGHDR, CDR2 SFDVKD. The CDR3 loop spans 15 amino acids. The CDR3 DNA is TGTGCCACCAGTGAGGGACTAGCGTCCTACAATGAGCAGTACTTC. It codes for CATSEGLASYNEQYF.

About this clonotype itself: A junction end diverges from the germline sequence, so it may reflect a read error. The chain combines TRBV29-1 with TRBJ2-1; D perhaps matches TRBD1 (6 bases). The germline gives CDR1 SQVTM, CDR2 ANQGSEA. The CDR3 extends over 10 amino acids. The CDR3 is CSAGQREIIF. The CDR3 coding sequence is TGCAGCGCCGGACAGCGTGAAATAATCTTC.